The rows below give T cell receptor beta chains drawn from one sample of a study of blood T cell repertoires in COVID-19. TCRdb's copy holds only in-frame clones and misses some; the assay was immunoSEQ multiplex PCR. The sample shows under 250,000 clones, 83% of them seen only once. The sequenced material came from peripheral blood. The origin of the receptors is a human donor in a cohort sampled during active COVID-19. Both conserved end residues are part of each CDR3. The order of the fields is V gene, clone size, CDR3 protein. Only part of the rows carry a size: once, few, many, or a class if the clone is expanded.

V: TRBV4-1
size: NA
CDR3: CASSHATARQGYEQYF

V: TRBV10-2
size: NA
CDR3: CATRGSGTDTQYF

V: TRBV6-5
size: NA
CDR3: CASRAGTGGRNEQFF

V: TRBV11-2
size: NA
CDR3: CASSSFAGQAYEQYF

V: TRBV5-1
size: NA
CDR3: CASSPRGSLYGYTF

V: TRBV6-1
size: NA
CDR3: CASSETAGGENTIYF

V: TRBV24-1
size: NA
CDR3: CATSDPGGVYGYTF

V: TRBV3-1/TRBV3-2
size: NA
CDR3: CASSGRPTDTQYF

V: TRBV2
size: NA
CDR3: CPSSGGRGRGETQYF

V: TRBV9
size: once
CDR3: CASSVAGFGEKLFF

V: TRBV30
size: once
CDR3: CAWSDGGYYGYTF

V: TRBV15
size: NA
CDR3: CATSSPRLAGITGELFF

V: TRBV5-1
size: NA
CDR3: CASSLEAGGYEQYF

V: TRBV3-1/TRBV3-2
size: NA
CDR3: CASSQDGRGNQPQHF

V: TRBV9
size: NA
CDR3: CASSVDQGYEQYF

V: TRBV12-3/TRBV12-4
size: once
CDR3: CASSFSGEYEQYF

V: TRBV28
size: NA
CDR3: CASGVLREVYKQYF

V: TRBV2
size: once
CDR3: CASSVQGETQYF

V: TRBV11-2
size: NA
CDR3: CASSLYRGEETQYF

V: TRBV29-1
size: NA
CDR3: CSVEQGAEDYGYTF

V: TRBV14
size: NA
CDR3: CASSPSLGLGAEKLFF

V: TRBV20-1
size: NA
CDR3: CSASSYGQGNQPQHF

V: TRBV9
size: NA
CDR3: CASSVTTGLGETQYF

V: TRBV27
size: NA
CDR3: CASSPGIGGGSNQPQHF

V: TRBV18
size: once
CDR3: CASSPLSYGELFF

V: TRBV13
size: NA
CDR3: CASSFNRFQETQYF

V: TRBV5-1
size: NA
CDR3: CAPPREGPPGQPQHF

V: TRBV4-2
size: NA
CDR3: CASSQGPPGTGGAYEQYF

V: TRBV7-6
size: NA
CDR3: CASSLQGGMGNTGELFF

V: TRBV29-1
size: NA
CDR3: CSVQGQGNSDTQYF

V: TRBV6-1
size: once
CDR3: CASSVAAGGKNTGELFF

V: TRBV19
size: NA
CDR3: CASSGQGFQPQHF

V: TRBV6-4
size: once
CDR3: CASSESGGYTEAFF

V: TRBV6-5
size: NA
CDR3: CASTRGDTQYF

V: TRBV5-8
size: NA
CDR3: CASSPGVFYGYTF

V: TRBV6-5
size: NA
CDR3: CASSYSSGFRTEAFF

V: TRBV7-8
size: NA
CDR3: CASSLAQGGAFF

V: TRBV7-9
size: NA
CDR3: CASSSRPGTGEEAYNEQFF

V: TRBV5-4
size: many
CDR3: CASSSPGQGETDTQYF

V: TRBV6-5
size: once
CDR3: CASNLGGNEKLFF

V: TRBV10-3
size: NA
CDR3: CAISEAGASTDTQYF

V: TRBV5-5
size: NA
CDR3: CASSPEDRFNTEAFF

V: TRBV6-6
size: NA
CDR3: CASSYSWTGGMETQYF

V: TRBV24-1
size: NA
CDR3: CATSSSGDTQYF

V: TRBV7-2
size: NA
CDR3: CASSLGGTGGHTIYF